Sequencing of this T cell receptor (beta chain) was carried out in a study of blood T cell repertoires in COVID-19. Across the whole study: T cells, B-cell-depleted T cells, or PBMCs provided the cDNA or gDNA that served as material.

Germline CDR1 MNHEY, CDR2 SMNVEV (reference sequence). V gave up 6 bases and J gave up 0 bases, with 15 bases separating them. This CDR3 comprises 16 residues. Using immunoSEQ multiplex PCR, the repertoire was profiled, and TCRdb retains in-frame clones only, with some absent. Among approximately 36,000 clones listed, roughly 84% were seen once. This TCR was sampled from a man in his sixties with COVID-19, enrolled during active disease. The rearrangement uses TRBV27 and TRBJ2-1, with a weak D call TRBD2 (6 bases). Input material: peripheral blood. In nucleotides, the CDR3 is TGTGCCAGCAGCGGGGGTAAACGGACCTCCTACAATGAGCAGTTCTTC. This translates into CASSGGKRTSYNEQFF.